The 22 T cell receptor beta chains below come from one sample, sequenced in a study of OX40 agonist ivuxolimab in advanced cancers. Sequenced by immunoSEQ multiplex PCR; TCRdb stores in-frame clones only, minus some. This sample yields roughly 77,000 clones, of which around 93% are seen a single time; about 10% belongs to the top ten. This material consisted of CD4+ or CD8+ T cells sorted from blood, taken in a trial of the OX40 agonist ivuxolimab. The receptors originated from an adult with an advanced solid tumor such as melanoma, head and neck, liver or kidney cancer.

This clone appeared a single time. The chain combines TRBV7-2 with TRBJ2-1; the D is unclear. The V gene's germline CDR1 is SGHTA and CDR2 FQGNSA. The CDR3 spans 13 residues. V dropped 1 base and J dropped 6 bases, with 7 bases sitting between them. CDR3 coding DNA: TGTGCCAGCAGCTTAGTCCAGGTCAATGAGCAGTTCTTC. It is translated as CASSLVQVNEQFF.

The CDR3 DNA reads TGTGCCAGCAGCTACGGGACCCCCGGGGAGCTGTTTTTT. Protein: CASSYGTPGELFF. The rearrangement joins TRBV5-5 to TRBJ2-2, with D possibly being TRBD1 or TRBD2 (5 bases each). V lost 3 bases, J lost 6 bases, and 9 bases lay in between. The germline CDR1 and CDR2 sequences are SGHKS and YYEKEE (reference sequence). The CDR3 has 13 residues.

DNA of the CDR3: TGTGCCAGGGAAATCGAAAAACTGTTTTTT. Translation: CAREIEKLFF. The J gene is TRBJ1-4, the V gene TRBV21-1. TRBV21-1 is described as a pseudogene. CDR3 length: 10 residues.

J is TRBJ2-3 and V is TRBV11-3; 7 bases agree with TRBD2. Germline CDR1 SGHNT, CDR2 YENEEA. The CDR3 has 15 amino acids. Unmatched junction bases numbered 7, after V lost 1 base and J lost 6 bases. The CDR3 nucleotides are TGTGCCAGCAGCTTAGGCGGGGGATACTGGGATACGCAGTATTTT. It yields the protein CASSLGGGYWDTQYF.

This chain links TRBV6-6 with TRBJ1-1; 7 positions agree with TRBD1. V trimming: 5 bases; J trimming: 4 bases; junction bases outside the gene matches: 4. The length of the CDR3 is 13 residues. Germline V gene data show CDR1 as MNHNY and CDR2 as SVGAGI (reference sequence). CDR3 sequence (DNA): TGTGCCAGCAGTAACCCAGGGGGCACTGAAGCTTTCTTT. Amino acid sequence: CASSNPGGTEAFF.

The rearrangement links TRBV5-6 to TRBJ2-7, with no clear D. CDR1 and CDR2 (germline): SGHDT, YYEEEE. The CDR3 is made up of 15 amino acids. V lost 0 bases to trimming and J lost 2 bases, with 12 bases between them. As DNA, the CDR3 is TGTGCCAGCAGCTTGGCCATAGGGCACACCTACGAGCAGTACTTC. Residues: CASSLAIGHTYEQYF.

The chain has TRBV30 and TRBJ2-1; 11 bases match TRBD2. This CDR3 has 16 residues. Germline V gene sequence: CDR1 GTSNPN, CDR2 SVGIG (reference sequence). V dropped 0 bases and J dropped 2; count of bases not matched to a gene: 3. The CDR3 loop reads CAWSVLAGGTYNEQFF. CDR3 nucleotides: TGTGCCTGGAGTGTGCTAGCGGGGGGAACCTACAATGAGCAGTTCTTC.

The chain employs TRBV11-2 and TRBJ2-7; 8 bases align to TRBD1. Germline CDR1 SGHAT, CDR2 FQNNGV. This CDR3 spans 15 amino acids. V gave up 8 bases and J gave up 6 bases; unmatched junction bases: 15. The chain's CDR3 is CASYPFGTGKSEQYF. Written as DNA, the CDR3 is TGTGCCAGCTACCCCTTTGGGACAGGAAAATCCGAGCAGTACTTC.

This clone was observed a single time. V gene TRBV30 combines with J gene TRBJ1-3; D may be TRBD1 (5 bases). Germline V lookup: CDR1 GTSNPN, CDR2 SVGIG (reference sequence). V was pared by 2 bases and J by 6 bases, with 14 bases between. The CDR3 length is 14 residues. CDR3 DNA sequence: TGTGCCTGGAGTTATCCCGGGACGGCAAACACCATATATTTT. This gives the protein CAWSYPGTANTIYF.

This clone was picked up one time. The chain links TRBV6-4 to TRBJ2-1, with D perhaps matching TRBD1 or TRBD2 (5 bases each). Trimming cost V 5 bases and J 6 bases, with 14 bases left between them. Germline V gene sequence: CDR1 MRHNA, CDR2 SNTAGT. This CDR3 is built from 14 residues. In nucleotides, the CDR3 is TGTGCCAGCAGTCCTATGCCAGGGAGCAATGAGCAGTTCTTC. Translation gives CASSPMPGSNEQFF.

The chain uses TRBV6-1 and TRBJ2-3; TRBD2 matches at 7 bases. Germline CDR1 and CDR2: MNHNS and SASEGT. This CDR3 is 16 amino acids long. V dropped 3 bases and J dropped 2; count of bases not matched to a gene: 8. CDR3 loop: CASSEGGGAYTDTQYF. For the CDR3, the DNA is TGTGCCAGCAGTGAGGGGGGGGGAGCCTACACAGATACGCAGTATTTT.

This CDR3 is CASSLDSRGAGNTIYF. DNA for the CDR3: TGTGCCAGCAGCTTAGACTCCAGGGGCGCTGGAAACACCATATATTTT. The V and J genes are TRBV7-9 and TRBJ1-3, with D perhaps matching TRBD1 (6 bases). This CDR3 region has 16 residues. Germline CDR1 is SEHNR and CDR2 is FQNEAQ (reference sequence). Trimming took 1 base from V and 2 from J, leaving 12 bases between them.

V gene TRBV5-6 combines with J gene TRBJ2-7; 7 bases line up with TRBD1. CDR1 is SGHDT and CDR2 is YYEEEE in the germline V gene. The V segment lost 4 bases and the J segment 6 bases; nucleotides outside the gene matches: 7. The CDR3 runs to 13 residues. The CDR3 DNA reads as TGTGCCAGCAGCATGGAAGGGGGCCTCGAGCAGTACTTC. This gives the protein CASSMEGGLEQYF.

The chain has TRBV12-5 and TRBJ1-1, with D perhaps matching TRBD1 (5 bases). The CDR3 runs 15 residues. Germline CDR1 LGHNT, CDR2 FRNRAP. Trimming left V 5 bases short and J 2 bases short, with 15 bases between. The CDR3 region has the DNA TGTGCTAGTGGTGCCCCCGGGGGTCTAAACACTGAAGCTTTCTTT. This sequence encodes CASGAPGGLNTEAFF.

This clone was seen more than once but under ten times. The chain combines TRBV9 with TRBJ2-7, with 7 bases aligning to TRBD2. CDR1 is SGDLS and CDR2 is YYNGEE in the germline V gene. This CDR3 is built from 14 residues. Trimming removed 0 bases from V and 6 bases from J; junction bases left unmatched: 6. The CDR3, as DNA: TGTGCCAGCAGCGTAGACGGGGGGAACGGCGAGCAGTACTTC. Translated, it gives CASSVDGGNGEQYF.

The chain links TRBV18 to TRBJ2-3; possible D gene TRBD1, 6 bases. The CDR3 consists of 17 residues. Deletions cut 3 bases from V and 5 bases from J, with 21 bases between. Per the germline V gene, CDR1 is KGHSH and CDR2 is LQKENI. The CDR3 is CASSPPLGGFGEDTQYF. CDR3 DNA sequence: TGTGCCAGCTCACCCCCCTTAGGGGGATTTGGAGAAGATACGCAGTATTTT. Looking up the rest from reference TRBV18 and TRBJ2-3 gives the full variable domain: NAGVMQNPRHLVRRRGQEARLRCSPMKGHSHVYWYRQLPEEGLKFMVYLQKENIIDESGMPKERFSAEFPKEGPSILRIQQVVRGDSAAYFCASSPPLGGFGEDTQYFGPGTRLTVL.

CDR3 in amino acids: CASSLAGTYEQYF. The CDR3 nucleotides are TGCGCCAGCAGCTTAGCAGGGACCTACGAGCAGTACTTC. The rearrangement joins TRBV5-1 to TRBJ2-7; TRBD1 might be the D (5 bases). Germline-derived CDR1 and CDR2 are SGHRS and YFSETQ. This CDR3 has 13 residues. V lost 2 bases to trimming and J lost 2 bases, with 8 bases between them.

The CDR3 protein is CASSIAPGTGASYEQYF. The CDR3 DNA sequence: TGTGCCAGTAGTATAGCTCCCGGGACAGGGGCGTCCTACGAGCAGTACTTC. The chain is built from TRBV19 and TRBJ2-7; 10 bases fit TRBD1. V gave up 1 base and J gave up 1 base; unmatched junction bases: 7. The CDR3 is 17 amino acids. Germline CDR1 LNHDA, CDR2 SQIVND (reference sequence).

Only one count was recorded for this clone. The chain has TRBV6-5 and TRBJ2-7; D remains unclear. V shed 2 bases and J shed 2 bases, with 7 bases lying between them. The germline V gene encodes CDR1 MNHEY and CDR2 SVGAGI. CDR3 length equals 13 residues. In nucleotides, the CDR3 is TGTGCCAGCAGTTACGGGCCTGCCTACGAGCAGTACTTC. It is translated as CASSYGPAYEQYF.

The V gene is TRBV9, the J gene TRBJ2-3, with D tentatively TRBD2 (7 bases). The CDR3 is made up of 14 amino acids. CDR1 and CDR2 from the germline V gene are SGDLS and YYNGEE. V was cut by 2 bases and J by 5 bases, with 12 bases left in between. CDR3 residues: CASSVAGAGDTQYF. CDR3 nucleotide sequence: TGTGCCAGCAGCGTGGCGGGGGCCGGAGATACGCAGTATTTT.

The chain uses TRBV6-6 and TRBJ1-2; D is unclear. CDR1 MNHNY and CDR2 SVGAGI come from the germline V gene (reference sequence). The CDR3 spans 16 residues. Trimming pared 4 bases from V and 1 base from J, leaving 16 bases between. CDR3 loop: CASSSTPSSHNYGYTF. In nucleotides, the CDR3 is TGTGCCAGCAGTTCCACTCCATCTAGTCATAACTATGGCTACACCTTC.

The chain links TRBV7-8 to TRBJ1-5; no clear D gene. Per germline, CDR1 SGHVS and CDR2 FQNEAQ. This CDR3 contains 15 residues. V was clipped by 0 bases and J by 2 bases, with 8 bases between them. CDR3 nucleotides: TGTGCCAGCAGCTTAGCAACGGAAGGCAATCAGCCCCAGCATTTT. This translates into CASSLATEGNQPQHF. The full variable domain, rest sourced from reference TRBV7-8 and TRBJ1-5, is GAGVSQSPRYKVAKRGQDVALRCDPISGHVSLFWYQQALGQGPEFLTYFQNEAQLDKSGLPSDRFFAERPEGSVSTLKIQRTQQEDSAVYLCASSLATEGNQPQHFGDGTRLSIL.